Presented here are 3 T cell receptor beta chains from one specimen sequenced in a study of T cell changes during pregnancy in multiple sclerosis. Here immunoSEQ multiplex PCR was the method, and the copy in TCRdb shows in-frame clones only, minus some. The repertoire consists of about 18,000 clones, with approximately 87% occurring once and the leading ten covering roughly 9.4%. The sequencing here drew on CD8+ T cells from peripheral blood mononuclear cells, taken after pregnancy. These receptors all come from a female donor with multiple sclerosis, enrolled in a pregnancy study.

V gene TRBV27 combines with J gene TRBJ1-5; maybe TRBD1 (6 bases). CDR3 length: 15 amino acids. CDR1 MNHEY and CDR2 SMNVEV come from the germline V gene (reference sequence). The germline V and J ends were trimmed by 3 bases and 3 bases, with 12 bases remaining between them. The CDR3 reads CASSLTGGSNQPQHF. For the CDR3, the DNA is TGTGCCAGCAGTTTGACGGGGGGCTCCAATCAGCCCCAGCATTTT.

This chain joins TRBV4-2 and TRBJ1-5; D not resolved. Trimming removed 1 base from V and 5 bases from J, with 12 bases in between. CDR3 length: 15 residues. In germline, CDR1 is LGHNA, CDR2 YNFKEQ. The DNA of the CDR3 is TGTGCCAGCAGCCAAGCGGAGGGAGCAGATCAGCCCCAGCATTTT. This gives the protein CASSQAEGADQPQHF.

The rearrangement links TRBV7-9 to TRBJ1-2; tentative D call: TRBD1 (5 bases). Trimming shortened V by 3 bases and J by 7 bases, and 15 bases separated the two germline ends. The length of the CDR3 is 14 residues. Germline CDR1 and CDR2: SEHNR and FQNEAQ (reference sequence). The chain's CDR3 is CASSLVVPQVGYTF. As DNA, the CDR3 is TGTGCCAGCAGCTTGGTCGTACCACAGGTTGGCTACACCTTC.